This T cell receptor (beta chain) was sequenced for a study of cytotoxic CD8 clonotypes in ibrutinib-treated CLL (dated by TCRdb to the early 2020s). Regarding the complete study: The cohort included some 14 treatment-naive and 11 to 12 relapsed/refractory patients; approximately 17 were IGHV unmutated. Cryopreserved peripheral blood mononuclear cells were obtained before treatment, at response, and at either sustained remission or disease progression. On average, each sample yielded roughly 250,000 productive templates and about 94,000 productive rearrangements. The response samples were drawn at a median of roughly twelve months into treatment, with a range of about 6 to 36 months. Partial responses were observed in about 24 patients and complete responses in 2; after a median follow-up of 68 months, remission was maintained in 15 or so patients and progression was observed in around twelve. Longitudinal samples were obtainable from about 30% of the 86 participants in the trial.

This clone showed up just a few times. Its specific antigen is unknown. No base qualities exist here, and no much larger clone lies one base off it. CDR1 and CDR2, looked up from the germline V gene (reference sequence), are LNHNV and YYDKDF. The CDR3 spans 12 residues, from the cysteine through the phenylalanine. The DNA shown is the 36-base CDR3, in frame from base 1. V sheds 1 base and J sheds 7 bases, leaving 8 bases between their ends. Each clonotype received, on average, approximately 9.9x coverage in deep resolution sequencing performed on a MiSeq, where the target depth lay between 1 in 1 million and 1 in 200,000 T cells. The immunoSEQ hsTCRB Kit was used to generate the TCR beta libraries. Per the source publication's procedure: The data were analyzed with ImmunoSEQ Analyzer and ImmunoSEQ Data Assistant, and V, D and J gene assignments followed IMGT definitions. Clonality, which ranges from 0 to 1, was calculated by subtracting the normalized Shannon entropy of productive rearrangement frequencies from one. Only overrepresented clonotypes making up at least 0.05% of each patient's repertoire were included in the public clonotype analysis. Some 13 age-matched healthy donor repertoires from immuneACCESS were used as controls for clonality. The table comes from immuneACCESS by way of TCRdb, which keeps in-frame sequences with V and J called. Part of the clones is missing from these tables; in studies checked, under half for an unresolved V gene and the rest for unknown reasons. D and trimming were read from the DNA, whereas the V and J calls and clone size are those reported in that table. This sample lists hundreds of thousands of clones; almost 80% were detected once. The leading ten clones occupy approximately 7% of the sample.

Beyond this particular receptor, the publication reports: Public clonotypes were found to be uncommon and were observed to contract or remain stable during treatment; the increase in clonality was shown to reflect expansion of private clonotypes at ibrutinib response. Sustained-remission and progressing patients did not have matched sampling times, and lymph node repertoires were not examined. Baseline clonality exceeded that of age-matched healthy donors and correlated strongly with circulating CD8+ T-cell counts. An increase in clonality was observed at ibrutinib response, with clonality remaining stable during sustained remission and falling back toward baseline at progression.

For TCR beta library preparation, roughly 2 micrograms of genomic DNA were extracted from the cryopreserved PBMCs. High-throughput TCR beta sequencing was performed on longitudinal blood samples from CLL patients receiving ibrutinib monotherapy. The patients took part in an open-label, single-center phase 2 trial of ibrutinib monotherapy. Sequencing was performed on PBMCs, taken before ibrutinib treatment. The TCR sequence derives from a human donor with chronic lymphocytic leukemia. Rearrangement joined TRBV15 to TRBJ2-7; 6 matching bases give a weak D call of TRBD1. The CDR3 protein is CATSRGGGEQYF. The DNA is TGTGCCACCAGCAGAGGAGGGGGTGAGCAGTACTTC.